This T cell receptor (beta chain) appears in the sequencing data of a study of cytomegalovirus exposure and HLA in healthy donors. General study results and limits: In all likelihood, a cluster of highly shared sequence variants was a sequencing artifact. At a 0.05 false discovery rate, a later analysis found about 17,000 TCR beta sequences to be associated with HLA alleles. Earlier analysis found most TCR beta V segments productive about 87% or about 30% of the time.

Germline trimming cut 3 bases from V and 7 bases from J; bases unmatched to any gene: 7. This CDR3 is 15 amino acids long. CDR1 is SGHNT and CDR2 is YENEEA in the germline V gene. The study sampled nominally healthy donors, though unrecorded immune exposures were likely. In regard to this clone: The antigen is undetermined.

PCR used 60 Vbeta primers and 13 Jbeta primers. Libraries were prepared by immunoSEQ multiplex PCR; TCRdb keeps only in-frame clonotypes and omits some of them. The sample shows about 160,000 clones, about 85% of them seen only once. The TCR sequence derives from a male donor in good health and CMV-seropositive. The chain carries TRBV11-3 and TRBJ2-1; 9 bases line up with TRBD1. Specimen: PBMCs. The CDR3 loop reads CASSLGQGRENEQFF. The CDR3 nucleotides read TGTGCCAGCAGCTTGGGACAGGGACGGGAGAATGAGCAGTTCTTC. The full variable domain, in which reference TRBV11-3 and TRBJ2-1 provide the parts outside the CDR3, is EAGVVQSPRYKIIEKKQPVAFWCNPISGHNTLYWYLQNLGQGPELLIRYENEEAVDDSQLPKDRFSAERLKGVDSTLKIQPAELGDSAVYLCASSLGQGRENEQFFGPGTRLTVL.